The clone carrying this T cell receptor beta chain was observed a few times. This CDR3 spans 16 amino acids. The germline CDR1 and CDR2 sequences are SGHRS and YFSETQ. Trimming cost V 2 bases and J 3 bases, with 17 bases left between them. This record belongs to a study of T-cell memory formation after mild COVID-19. UMIs and sample barcodes were carried by the TCR alpha and TCR beta cDNA libraries that 5'RACE produced using constant-segment primers. MiXCR, run by TCRdb on the 5' RACE reads, gives a single entry per CDR3 protein. The profile covers 250,000 to 400,000 distinct CDR3 sequences, with about 13% appearing a single time and roughly a fifth taken by the ten largest.

Specimen: PBMCs or a T cell subset sorted from them (not recorded which). The clonotype was recovered from a man between 18 and 29 years old who had mild COVID-19 (a few samples of this study predate the infection). Cell type and time point are not known. The chain joins TRBV5-1 to TRBJ1-1; TRBD1 might be the D (6 bases). The CDR3 loop reads CASSLSRGRRDTEAFF. CDR3 in DNA: TGCGCCAGCAGCTTAAGTCGGGGGCGTCGGGACACTGAAGCTTTCTTT.